What follows is one T cell receptor beta chain and its context. Its antigen is currently unknown. Analysis merged second doses at about 4 or about 12 weeks. These data belong to a study of T cell responses to AZD1222 COVID-19 vaccine. Measured with immunoSEQ multiplex PCR; TCRdb has only the in-frame clones, and not every one. Here the sample spans 30,000 to 35,000 clones, approximately 80% being singletons. The CDR3 has 13 amino acids. V shed 8 bases, J shed 8 bases, and the junction held 10 bases outside the gene matches. Germline CDR1 MGHDK, CDR2 SYGVNS. Study-wide findings and caveats: Rises in breadth and depth of Spike-specific TCRs came after two AZD1222 doses. Donors were chiefly white British, with a greater number of females, and clonal diversity was perhaps underestimated. Without day 14 samples, only post-peak T cell repertoires were studied.

This sequence originates from an adult who received the AZD1222 COVID-19 vaccine. The chain links TRBV25-1 to TRBJ1-2; TRBD1 matches at 8 bases. The specimen was peripheral blood, collected 28 days after the second AZD1222 dose. CDR3 DNA: TGTGCCAGCTCGGGGGACAGGCCGCGGGGCTACACCTTC. Translating gives CASSGDRPRGYTF.